This T cell receptor beta chain was captured by sequencing in a study of blood T cells in healthy people across ages. A second roughly 7 to 12 cycle PCR used barcoded and J-beta primers. TCRdb processed the 5' RACE reads anew with MiXCR; each CDR3 protein has one entry. Here the sample spans about 970,000 distinct CDR3 sequences, about 51% being singletons. In its sample, this clonotype was seen a few times. Trimming left V 0 bases short and J 0 bases short, with 10 bases between. CDR1 is SGHDT and CDR2 is YYEEEE in the germline V gene. The CDR3 has 15 residues. The sequencing input was blood. This TCR derives from a woman in her sixties or seventies in good health. The chain employs TRBV5-6 and TRBJ2-7; the D gene is possibly TRBD2 (5 bases). This chain's CDR3 is CASSLAKRDSYEQYF. The CDR3 DNA reads TGTGCCAGCAGCTTGGCCAAGAGGGACTCCTACGAGCAGTACTTC.